This is a list of T cell receptor beta chains from one sample in a study of vaccination effects on CD4 cells after COVID-19. These TCRs are of unknown antigen specificity. TCRdb's copy holds only in-frame clones and misses some; the assay was immunoSEQ multiplex PCR. The sample has about 73,000 clones; around 73% are singletons. Sample: CD4+ T cells from PBMCs cultured without peptide, taken after COVID-19 vaccination. The receptors were gathered from a human donor who received a COVID-19 vaccine. The CDR3 runs from the conserved cysteine through the conserved F or W. The D gene is left open where the match is weak. Only some rows state a clone size, as once, few, many or a class for expanded clones.

CDR3 length	V gene	clone size	D gene	J gene	CDR3 DNA	CDR3 protein
13	TRBV7-3	-	-	TRBJ1-1	TGTGCCAGCAGCCCAAAAGGGGGGGCAGAAGCTTTCTTT	CASSPKGGAEAFF
15	TRBV18	-	-	TRBJ2-1	TGTGCCAGCTCACCACGGCCAGGGCTATACAATGAGCAGTTCTTC	CASSPRPGLYNEQFF
15	TRBV11-3	-	TRBD1	TRBJ2-1	TGTGCCAGCAGCTTTGGACAGGCCGTAGGGAATGAGCAGTTCTTC	CASSFGQAVGNEQFF
16	TRBV5-1	-	TRBD1	TRBJ1-5	TGCGCCAGCAGCCCCTTGGGACAGGGGGCGGGTCAGCCCCAGCATTTT	CASSPLGQGAGQPQHF
14	TRBV15	few	-	TRBJ2-3	TGTGCCACCAGCACACAAAAAAGCACAGATACGCAGTATTTT	CATSTQKSTDTQYF
14	TRBV4-3	-	-	TRBJ2-2	TGCGCCAGCAGCCCGGAGGGCCGGGGGGGGGAGCTGTTTTTT	CASSPEGRGGELFF
15	TRBV7-8	-	TRBD1	TRBJ1-5	TGTGCCAGCAGCTTAGCAGCGACAGGGGGTCAGCCCCAGCATTTT	CASSLAATGGQPQHF
17	TRBV7-3	-	-	TRBJ2-6	TGTGCCAGCAGCTTAGGGGCCAGGATGTCTGGGGCCAACGTCCTGACTTTC	CASSLGARMSGANVLTF
19	TRBV12-2	-	-	TRBJ1-5	TGTGCAAGTCGCTCCGTAAGACAGGGTAAGGGAATTAGCAATCAGCCCCAGCATTTT	CASRSVRQGKGISNQPQHF
15	TRBV6-5	-	TRBD1	TRBJ1-2	TGTGCCAGCAGTCCCCAGGGGGGTGGTGGCTATGGCTACACCTTC	CASSPQGGGGYGYTF
14	TRBV7-2	-	TRBD1	TRBJ2-4	TGTGCCAGCAGCGGACAGGAGGCCAAAAACATTCAGTACTTC	CASSGQEAKNIQYF
17	TRBV6-4	-	TRBD2	TRBJ2-2	TGTGCCAGCAGTGCCTCATCTAGCGGGGGGCACACCGGGGAGCTGTTTTTT	CASSASSSGGHTGELFF
14	TRBV5-4	-	TRBD1	TRBJ1-1	TGTGCCAGCAGCCTACAGGGGGCCCGGACTGAAGCTTTCTTT	CASSLQGARTEAFF
16	TRBV4-1	-	-	TRBJ1-5	TGCGCCAGCAGCCTCGGGGGCAGGGCCTATGAACAGCCCCAGCATTTT	CASSLGGRAYEQPQHF
16	TRBV5-1	-	TRBD2	TRBJ2-5	TGCGCCAGCAGCTTGGTCCCAGCGGGGGGTAGGGAGACCCAGTACTTC	CASSLVPAGGRETQYF
14	TRBV5-1	few	-	TRBJ1-3	TGCGCCAGCAGCTTGGACAGATCAGGAAACACCATATATTTT	CASSLDRSGNTIYF